This T cell receptor (beta chain) was recovered during a study of T cell responses to AZD1222 COVID-19 vaccine. This CDR3 is built from 16 residues. The V gene's germline CDR1 is LNHDA and CDR2 SQIVND (reference sequence). After removal of 10 bases from V and 3 bases from J, the junction contained 12 bases not matched to a gene. Profiled with immunoSEQ multiplex PCR; TCRdb holds only in-frame clones, not every one. The sample lists about 73,000 clones; more than 70% were seen once. As regards this clone: Its antigen is undetermined.

Study findings and constraints: Spike-specific TCRs gained breadth and depth after people received two AZD1222 doses. Of spike-specific TCRs, nearly half reportedly target regions left unmutated in variants. Clonal diversity was possibly underestimated, and the donors were mostly white British, with more females. Baseline testing showed seropositivity in only six or seven AZD1222 recipients.

The sequence came from an adult in good health. The sequencing here drew on peripheral blood, taken on day 0 of AZD1222 vaccination. This chain uses TRBV19 with TRBJ1-6, with 7 nucleotides matching TRBD1. Here the CDR3 DNA reads TGTGCCACCAGAGATGGGACAGACTACTATAATTCACCCCTCCACTTT. Translating gives CATRDGTDYYNSPLHF.